This TCR beta chain was obtained from a study of blood T cell repertoires in COVID-19. Enrolled during active infection, Seattle patients were then followed longitudinally. TCRdb keeps only in-frame clones here, not all; method: immunoSEQ multiplex PCR. The table lists 250,000 to 350,000 clones, roughly 88% of them singletons. The CDR3 length is 16 residues. J gave up 7 bases and V 2 bases, and 10 bases lay outside the gene matches. Germline V gives CDR1 GTSNPN, CDR2 SVGIG (reference sequence). V usage is TRBV30 and J usage is TRBJ1-6; 8 bases line up with TRBD1. The sample comprised peripheral blood. This receptor was obtained from a woman aged 30 to 39 with COVID-19, enrolled during active disease. CDR3 region: CAWSTKGTGANSPLHF. For the CDR3, the DNA is TGTGCCTGGAGTACCAAAGGGACAGGAGCAAATTCACCCCTCCACTTT.